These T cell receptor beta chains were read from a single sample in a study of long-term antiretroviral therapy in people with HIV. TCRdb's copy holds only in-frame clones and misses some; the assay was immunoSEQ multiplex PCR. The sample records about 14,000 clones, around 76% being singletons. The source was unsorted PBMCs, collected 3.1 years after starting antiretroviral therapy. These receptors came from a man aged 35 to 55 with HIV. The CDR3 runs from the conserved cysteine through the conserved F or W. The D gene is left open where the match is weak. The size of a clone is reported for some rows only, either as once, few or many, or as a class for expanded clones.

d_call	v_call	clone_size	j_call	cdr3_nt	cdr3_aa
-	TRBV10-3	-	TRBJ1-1	TGTGCCATCAGTGCCCTGGACAGAGGGAACACTGAAGCTTTCTTT	CAISALDRGNTEAFF
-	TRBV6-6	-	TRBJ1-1	TGTGCCAGCAGTTCCGGACTCATGAACACTGAAGCTTTCTTT	CASSSGLMNTEAFF
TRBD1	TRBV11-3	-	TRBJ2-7	TGTGCCAGCAGCTCACAAGAAAGACAGGGTTACGAGCAGTACTTC	CASSSQERQGYEQYF
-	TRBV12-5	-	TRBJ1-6	TGTGCTAGTGGTTTGGCCTCAGGGCGGTCCTATAATTCACCCCTCCACTTT	CASGLASGRSYNSPLHF
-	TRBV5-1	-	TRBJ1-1	TGCGCCAGCAGCTTGGACTGGCCGGGGAGTGAAGCTTTCTTT	CASSLDWPGSEAFF
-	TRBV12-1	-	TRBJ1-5	TGTGCCAGCAGGGACCATGGACAGGGGACACGGATTAGCAATCAGCCCCAGCATTTT	CASRDHGQGTRISNQPQHF
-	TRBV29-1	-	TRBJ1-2	TGCAGCGTTGTAGGCCTATCTTCTCATTCCTCCTATGGCTACACCTTC	CSVVGLSSHSSYGYTF
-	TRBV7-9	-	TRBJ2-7	TGTGCCAGCAGCCCATCTGACTCCTACGAGCAGTACTTC	CASSPSDSYEQYF
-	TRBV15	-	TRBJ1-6	TGTGCCACCATGGAGGGACGAATTGCCGGTTCACCCCTCCACTTT	CATMEGRIAGSPLHF
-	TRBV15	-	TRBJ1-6	TGTGCCACCAGCAGAGATCTCAATTCACCCCTCCACTTT	CATSRDLNSPLHF
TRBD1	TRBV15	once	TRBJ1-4	TGTGCCACCAGTCGTCCGACAGGGATTAATGAAAAACTGTTTTTT	CATSRPTGINEKLFF
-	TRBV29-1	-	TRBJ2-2	TGCAGCGTTCGGACTCAGAACACCGGGGAGCTGTTTTTT	CSVRTQNTGELFF
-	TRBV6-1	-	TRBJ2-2	TGTGCCAGCACCCCTTCAGGACAGAAAACCGGGGAGCTGTTTTTT	CASTPSGQKTGELFF
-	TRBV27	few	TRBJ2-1	TGTGCCAGCAGTTTCCGAACATACAATGAGCAGTTCTTC	CASSFRTYNEQFF
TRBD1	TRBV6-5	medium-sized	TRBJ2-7	TGTGCCAGCAGTCTGGTGGCAGGGGGCCACGAGCAGTACTTC	CASSLVAGGHEQYF
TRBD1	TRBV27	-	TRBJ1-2	TGTGCCAGCAGCCCACAGGGGAACTATGGCTACACCTTC	CASSPQGNYGYTF
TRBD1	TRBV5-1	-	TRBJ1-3	TGCGCCAGCTCCTTACGTACAGGGGGAGGAAACACCATATATTTT	CASSLRTGGGNTIYF
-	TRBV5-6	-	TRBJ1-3	TGTGCCAGCAGCTTGGGGTGGGACTCTGGAAACACCATATATTTT	CASSLGWDSGNTIYF
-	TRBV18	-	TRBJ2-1	TGTGCCAGCTCACCTTTTTCAAGCGATAGCTCCTACAATGAGCAGTTCTTC	CASSPFSSDSSYNEQFF
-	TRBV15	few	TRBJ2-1	TGTGCCACCAGCAGAGATACAGGGCTTACTAATGAGCAGTTCTTC	CATSRDTGLTNEQFF
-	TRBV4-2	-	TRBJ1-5	TGTGCCAGCAGCCAAGAAAGGGGCAGCAATCAGCCCCAGCATTTT	CASSQERGSNQPQHF
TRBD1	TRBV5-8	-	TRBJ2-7	TGTGCCAGCAGCCCCCGGGACAGCTCCTACGAGCAGTACTTC	CASSPRDSSYEQYF
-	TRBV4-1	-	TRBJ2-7	TGCGCCAGCAGCCAAGATAGAGGGCCAGGCCGCTACGAGCAGTACTTC	CASSQDRGPGRYEQYF
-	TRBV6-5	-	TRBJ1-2	TGTGCCAGCAGTTTCGCGGTGGACACTAACTATGGCTACACCTTC	CASSFAVDTNYGYTF
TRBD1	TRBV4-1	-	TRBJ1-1	TGCGCCAGCATCACCAGACAGGGCGACATGAACACTGAAGCTTTCTTT	CASITRQGDMNTEAFF
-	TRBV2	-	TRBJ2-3	TGTGCCAGCAGTGAAGTCGGTGCCTTCACAGATACGCAGTATTTT	CASSEVGAFTDTQYF
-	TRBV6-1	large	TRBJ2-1	TGTGCCAGCAGTGAAGGGGATATCAGCGGTGAGCAGTTCTTC	CASSEGDISGEQFF
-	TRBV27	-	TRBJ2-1	TGTGCCAGCAGTTTCGGACGAGGGGATGAGCAGTTCTTC	CASSFGRGDEQFF
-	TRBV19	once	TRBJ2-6	TGTGCCAGTATCAAGGGGTGGCAGACCTCTGGGGCCAACGTCCTGACTTTC	CASIKGWQTSGANVLTF
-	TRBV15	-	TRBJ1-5	TGTGCCACCAGCAGAGATGACGGTGGGGTCTGGCCCCAGCATTTT	CATSRDDGGVWPQHF
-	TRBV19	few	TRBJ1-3	TGTGCCAGTAGTGGCCTGTACTCTGGAAACACCATATATTTT	CASSGLYSGNTIYF
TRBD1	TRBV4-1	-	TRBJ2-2	TGCGCCAGCTCGGACAGGGGGCTTAACACCGGGGAGCTGTTTTTT	CASSDRGLNTGELFF
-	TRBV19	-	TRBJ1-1	TGTGCCAGTAGTTGGACGGGGGGCAACACTGAAGCTTTCTTT	CASSWTGGNTEAFF
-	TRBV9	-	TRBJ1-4	TGTGCCAGCAGCGTAGCTACAGGGAACGAAAAACTGTTTTTT	CASSVATGNEKLFF
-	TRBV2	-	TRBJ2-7	TGTGCCAGCAGTGAGACAGTCCACGAGCAGTACTTC	CASSETVHEQYF
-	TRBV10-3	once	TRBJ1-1	TGTGCCATCAGTGAGACCACAGCTAGTGATACGGCTTTCTTT	CAISETTASDTAFF
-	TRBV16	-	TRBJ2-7	TGTGCCAGCAGCCAAGAGATGGGGGGGGCTCACTCCTACGAGCAGTACTTC	CASSQEMGGAHSYEQYF
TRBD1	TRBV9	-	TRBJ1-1	TGTGCCAGCAGCGTAGCTAGGGGAGGGGGCGATCTGAACACTGAAGCTTTCTTT	CASSVARGGGDLNTEAFF
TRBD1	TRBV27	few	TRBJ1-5	TGTGCCAGCAGTCAGGGGGCGGGCAATCAGCCCCAGCATTTT	CASSQGAGNQPQHF
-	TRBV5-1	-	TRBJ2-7	TGCGCCAGCAGCACAGAGAGCTACGAGCAGTACTTC	CASSTESYEQYF
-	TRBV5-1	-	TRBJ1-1	TGCGCCAGCAGCTTGGTGGCGGGGGACACTGAAGCTTTCTTT	CASSLVAGDTEAFF
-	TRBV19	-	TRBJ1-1	TGTGCCAGTAGTATCCGGCAGGGTAAGTTAATGAACACTGAAGCTTTCTTT	CASSIRQGKLMNTEAFF
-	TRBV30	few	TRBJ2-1	TGTGCGGCCGACTCAGGGAGCTCCTACAATGAGCAGTTCTTC	CAADSGSSYNEQFF
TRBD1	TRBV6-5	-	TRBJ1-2	TGTGCCAGCAGTTCCGACAGGGCCTCTAACTATGGCTACACCTTC	CASSSDRASNYGYTF